This record covers a single TCR beta chain. The CDR3 has 20 amino acids. CDR1 is MNHEY and CDR2 is SVGEGT in the germline V gene. With 6 bases clipped from V and 0 bases from J, the junction kept 12 bases outside the gene matches. Per the original methods: Estimation of nucleated cell counts relied on the amplification of reference gene primers. Libraries were prepared by immunoSEQ multiplex PCR; TCRdb keeps only in-frame clonotypes and omits some of them. Clone size and V and J calls were adopted from that table, with D and trimming inferred from the DNA. This table has about 180,000 clones, roughly nine tenths appearing once. The entry originates in a study of blood T cell repertoires in COVID-19. Study-wide context: Both acute and convalescent COVID-19 samples were obtained from the United States, Italy and Spain. The analysed material was cDNA or gDNA that came from T cells, B-cell-depleted T cells, or PBMCs.

The chain recombines TRBV6-2 or TRBV6-3 with TRBJ2-1; 15 bases line up with TRBD2. This TCR came from a man between 70 and 80 years old with active or convalescent COVID-19. The sequenced material came from peripheral blood. Written as DNA, the CDR3 is TGTGCCAGCAGCCCCCGACCCGGGACTAGCGGGAGGAGCTCCTACAATGAGCAGTTCTTC. Its translation: CASSPRPGTSGRSSYNEQFF.